These 31 T cell receptor beta chains were sequenced from one sample in a study of OX40 agonist ivuxolimab in advanced cancers. This table comes from immunoSEQ multiplex PCR, and its TCRdb copy is limited to in-frame clones, with some not included. The table records around 100,000 clones, nearly 90% of them present only once. Here the sequenced sample was CD4+ or CD8+ T cells sorted from blood, taken in a trial of the OX40 agonist ivuxolimab. The receptors stem from an adult with an advanced solid tumor such as melanoma, head and neck, liver or kidney cancer.

This chain uses TRBV7-6 with TRBJ2-1, with D perhaps assigned TRBD1 or TRBD2 (5 bases each). This CDR3 has 14 residues. Germline V gene lookup returns CDR1 SGHVS and CDR2 FNYEAQ. Deletions cut 2 bases from V and 8 bases from J, with 13 bases between. The CDR3 bases are TGTGCCAGCAGCTTATTTGAATCGGGGCATGAGCAGTTCTTC. This gives the protein CASSLFESGHEQFF.

J is TRBJ2-3 and V is TRBV5-1, with 8 nucleotides matching TRBD2. Germline CDR1 is SGHRS and CDR2 is YFSETQ. With V trimmed by 3 bases and J by 2 bases, 11 bases remained unmatched. CDR3 length equals 17 residues. This chain's CDR3 is CASSSGRLAGFTDTQYF. The CDR3 DNA reads TGCGCCAGCAGCTCGGGTCGGCTAGCGGGTTTCACAGATACGCAGTATTTT.

The V gene is TRBV5-1, the J gene TRBJ2-3; 8 nucleotides align to TRBD2. CDR1 and CDR2 from the germline V gene are SGHRS and YFSETQ. The CDR3 has 13 residues. The V and J ends lost 5 bases and 9 bases, in that order; junction bases with no gene match: 8. The CDR3 DNA sequence: TGCGCCAGCAGTGACGGACTAGCTTTGACGCAGTATTTT. It is translated as CASSDGLALTQYF.

The rearrangement uses TRBV11-2 and TRBJ1-1, with D possibly being TRBD1 (6 bases). Trimming removed 5 bases at V and 5 bases at J, with 18 bases between. The germline V gene encodes CDR1 SGHAT and CDR2 FQNNGV. There are 15 residues in the CDR3. The CDR3 region is CASSPRPGEWTEAFF. CDR3 nucleotides: TGTGCCAGCAGCCCTAGACCAGGGGAGTGGACTGAAGCTTTCTTT. The complete variable domain, with remaining parts taken from reference TRBV11-2 and TRBJ1-1, reads EAGVAQSPRYKIIEKRQSVAFWCNPISGHATLYWYQQILGQGPKLLIQFQNNGVVDDSQLPKDRFSAERLKGVDSTLKIQPAKLEDSAVYLCASSPRPGEWTEAFFGQGTRLTVV.

In DNA, the CDR3 is TGTGCCAGCAGTTTCCGGGGGGATCAGCCCCAGCATTTT. Translation: CASSFRGDQPQHF. The rearrangement uses TRBV27 and TRBJ1-5; maybe TRBD1 (5 bases). From germline, CDR1 is MNHEY and CDR2 SMNVEV (reference sequence). CDR3 size: 13 residues. Deletions cut 3 bases from V and 5 bases from J, with 8 bases between.

V is TRBV19 and J is TRBJ1-2; 7 bases match TRBD1. V gave up 5 bases and J gave up 8 bases; unmatched junction bases: 5. CDR3 length: 12 residues. The germline gives CDR1 LNHDA, CDR2 SQIVND (reference sequence). CDR3 protein: CASSWGQSGYTF. The CDR3 DNA follows: TGTGCCAGTAGTTGGGGACAGTCAGGCTACACCTTC.

V is TRBV7-3 and J is TRBJ1-2, with 9 bases lining up with TRBD1. The germline CDR1 and CDR2 sequences are SGHTA and FQGTGA. V was clipped by 5 bases and J by 4 bases; unmatched bases: 5. The CDR3 is made up of 14 amino acids. The chain's CDR3 is CASSTTGGSYGYTF. For the CDR3, the DNA is TGTGCCAGCAGCACCACAGGGGGCTCCTATGGCTACACCTTC.

The chain combines TRBV19 with TRBJ2-1; 12 bases map to TRBD1. CDR1 is LNHDA, CDR2 SQIVND, per germline (reference sequence). CDR3 size: 16 residues. V was pared by 3 bases and J by 7 bases, with 7 bases of the junction left unmatched. CDR3 in amino acids: CASSIGGTGGWNEQFF. In DNA form, the CDR3 reads TGTGCCAGTAGTATCGGTGGGACAGGGGGCTGGAATGAGCAGTTCTTC.

J is TRBJ1-6 and V is TRBV5-1; 7 bases fit TRBD1. The germline gives CDR1 SGHRS, CDR2 YFSETQ. V shed 3 bases and J 6 bases; nucleotides not matched to a gene: 6. This CDR3 is 15 amino acids long. The CDR3 is CASSWEGASNSPLHF. The CDR3 region has the DNA TGCGCCAGCAGCTGGGAGGGGGCAAGTAATTCACCCCTCCACTTT.

This chain connects TRBV19 to TRBJ1-5, with D perhaps TRBD1 (5 bases). The CDR3 runs to 15 residues. V lost 4 bases to trimming and J lost 6 bases, with 16 bases between them. Germline V gene data show CDR1 as LNHDA and CDR2 as SQIVND (reference sequence). This chain's CDR3 is CASSRTRESIQPQHF. The CDR3 nucleotides read TGTGCCAGTAGTAGGACACGGGAGTCGATTCAGCCCCAGCATTTT.

The chain couples TRBV11-3 to TRBJ2-7, with D hard to call. V was shortened by 1 base and J by 3 bases, with 7 bases between the two germline ends. CDR1 and CDR2 from the germline V gene are SGHNT and YENEEA. The CDR3 covers 13 residues. The CDR3 DNA sequence: TGTGCCAGCAGCTTAGCACCCCTCTACGAGCAGTACTTC. Encoded protein: CASSLAPLYEQYF.

The CDR3 protein is CAWSGTSGANVLTF. CDR3 coding DNA: TGTGCCTGGAGTGGGACCTCTGGGGCCAACGTCCTGACTTTC. The chain joins TRBV30 to TRBJ2-6; D is unclear. Per germline, CDR1 GTSNPN and CDR2 SVGIG (reference sequence). The CDR3 extends over 14 amino acids. Trimming removed 1 base at V and 0 bases at J, with 4 bases between.

The CDR3 DNA reads TGTGCCAGCAGTTTGGCACGGCGAGATACGCAGTATTTT. Its translation: CASSLARRDTQYF. The genes are TRBV6-5 and TRBJ2-3; D not resolved. The V and J ends lost 4 bases and 5 bases respectively, with 10 bases between them. Germline assignment: CDR1 MNHEY and CDR2 SVGAGI. The CDR3 loop spans 13 amino acids.

The genes are TRBV19 and TRBJ1-1; D unresolved. CDR3 size: 14 residues. The germline V and J ends were trimmed by 3 bases and 5 bases, with 13 bases remaining between them. The germline CDR1 and CDR2 sequences are LNHDA and SQIVND (reference sequence). CDR3 DNA: TGTGCCAGTAGTATTAGAGACGGGTCTACTGAAGCTTTCTTT. Its translation is CASSIRDGSTEAFF.

This sequence joins TRBV5-1 and TRBJ2-7, with 8 positions matching TRBD2. The CDR3 loop spans 15 amino acids. CDR1 SGHRS and CDR2 YFSETQ come from the germline V gene. With 4 bases clipped from V and 1 base from J, the junction kept 7 bases outside the gene matches. The CDR3 is CASSPRRGASYEQYF. The CDR3 DNA reads TGCGCCAGCAGCCCCCGGCGGGGGGCATCCTACGAGCAGTACTTC.

CDR3 sequence reads: CASTGDLSYNEQFF. For the CDR3, the DNA is TGTGCCAGCACCGGAGACCTCTCCTACAATGAGCAGTTCTTC. The chain uses TRBV11-2 and TRBJ2-1; no clear D gene. CDR3 length: 14 amino acids. Germline V gene sequence: CDR1 SGHAT, CDR2 FQNNGV. The V gene lost 7 bases and the J gene lost 0 bases, with 10 bases spanning the gap.

This chain links TRBV6-5 with TRBJ2-7, with a possible D match to TRBD1 (7 bases). This CDR3 is built from 11 residues. V was cut by 6 bases and J by 9 bases, with 12 bases left in between. Germline CDR1 reads MNHEY; CDR2 reads SVGAGI. The CDR3 DNA reads TGTGCCAGCAGAGGAGGGGGCGCGCAGTACTTC. It codes for CASRGGGAQYF.

V usage is TRBV5-4 and J usage is TRBJ2-1; 11 bases fit TRBD2. The CDR3 runs 14 residues. The germline CDR1 and CDR2 sequences are SGHNT and YYREEE (reference sequence). V was pared by 4 bases and J by 7 bases, with 4 bases of the junction left unmatched. This chain's CDR3 is CASSRGTSGNEQFF. The CDR3 DNA sequence: TGTGCCAGCAGCCGCGGGACTAGCGGTAATGAGCAGTTCTTC. The full variable domain, rest sourced from reference TRBV5-4 and TRBJ2-1, is ETGVTQSPTHLIKTRGQQVTLRCSSQSGHNTVSWYQQALGQGPQFIFQYYREEENGRGNFPPRFSGLQFPNYSSELNVNALELDDSALYLCASSRGTSGNEQFFGPGTRLTVL.

Points on this clone: Sequence at one end of the junction differs from germline and may be a read error. The chain uses TRBV15 and TRBJ2-7; 11 nucleotides line up with TRBD1. Germline CDR1 and CDR2: LNHNV and YYDKDF (reference sequence). The length of the CDR3 is 16 residues. CDR3 loop: CATSRGGGQGAYEQYF. CDR3 nucleotide sequence: TGTGCCACCAGTAGAGGAGGGGGACAGGGGGCCTACGAGCAGTACTTC. Combining the CDR3 with reference TRBV15 and TRBJ2-7 gives the whole variable domain DAMVIQNPRYQVTQFGKPVTLSCSQTLNHNVMYWYQQKSSQAPKLLFHYYDKDFNNEADTPDNFQSRRPNTSFCFLDIRSPGLGDTAMYLCATSRGGGQGAYEQYFGPGTRLTVT.

The chain recombines TRBV2 with TRBJ2-1; the D gene is possibly TRBD1 (6 bases). This CDR3 comprises 11 residues. From germline, CDR1 is SNHLY and CDR2 FYNNEI. Trimming removed 8 bases from V and 7 bases from J, with 9 bases in between. The CDR3 nucleotides read TGTGCCAGCGGCAGGGGTAATGAGCAGTTCTTC. Amino acid sequence: CASGRGNEQFF.

J is TRBJ1-1 and V is TRBV27; 8 nucleotides line up with TRBD1. Germline V lookup: CDR1 MNHEY, CDR2 SMNVEV (reference sequence). V was clipped by 3 bases and J by 1 base; unmatched bases: 1. The CDR3 spans 14 residues. The DNA of the CDR3 is TGTGCCAGCAGTTTCGACAGGGGGAACACTGAAGCTTTCTTT. Translating gives CASSFDRGNTEAFF.

The V gene is TRBV29-1, the J gene TRBJ1-2; D is perhaps TRBD1 (6 bases). Trimming pared 7 bases from V and 2 bases from J, leaving 11 bases between. Germline lookup yields CDR1 SQVTM and CDR2 ANQGSEA. The CDR3 extends over 12 amino acids. The CDR3 DNA follows: TGCAGCGCCGTACAGGGAAACTATGGCTACACCTTC. Translated, it gives CSAVQGNYGYTF. The full variable domain, rest sourced from reference TRBV29-1 and TRBJ1-2, is SAVISQKPSRDICQRGTSLTIQCQVDSQVTMMFWYRQQPGQSLTLIATANQGSEATYESGFVIDKFPISRPNLTFSTLTVSNMSPEDSSIYLCSAVQGNYGYTFGSGTRLTVV.

This chain connects TRBV5-4 to TRBJ1-5, with D maybe TRBD1 (5 bases). V lost 2 bases, J lost 0 bases, and 9 bases lay in between. Germline assignment: CDR1 SGHNT and CDR2 YYREEE (reference sequence). CDR3 size: 15 residues. The CDR3 bases are TGTGCCAGCAGCTTAGGGGAGAATAGCAATCAGCCCCAGCATTTT. This gives the protein CASSLGENSNQPQHF. The full variable domain, its missing parts supplied by reference TRBV5-4 and TRBJ1-5, is ETGVTQSPTHLIKTRGQQVTLRCSSQSGHNTVSWYQQALGQGPQFIFQYYREEENGRGNFPPRFSGLQFPNYSSELNVNALELDDSALYLCASSLGENSNQPQHFGDGTRLSIL.

The chain uses TRBV5-1 and TRBJ2-2; tentatively, D is TRBD1 (5 bases). V was shortened by 0 bases and J by 5 bases, with 11 bases between the two germline ends. In germline, CDR1 is SGHRS, CDR2 YFSETQ. The CDR3 is 15 residues long. CDR3 sequence reads: CASSLDQGSTGELFF. In DNA form, the CDR3 reads TGCGCCAGCAGCTTGGACCAGGGAAGTACCGGGGAGCTGTTTTTT.

The chain has TRBV10-3 and TRBJ2-1; 14 bases align to TRBD2. The trim removed 10 bases at V and 7 bases at J, leaving 6 bases unmatched. This CDR3 has 14 amino acids. The germline V gene encodes CDR1 ENHRY and CDR2 SYGVKD. The CDR3 nucleotides read TGTGCCACCAAGACTAGCGGGGGGGATAATGAGCAGTTCTTC. Its protein product is CATKTSGGDNEQFF.

V usage is TRBV18 and J usage is TRBJ2-1; 10 bases line up with TRBD2. V lost 10 bases, J lost 7 bases, and 10 bases stayed unmatched. The CDR3 runs 14 residues. CDR1 is KGHSH, CDR2 LQKENI, per germline. DNA for the CDR3: TGTGCCACCCGGGCCGCTAGCGGGAGAAATGAGCAGTTCTTC. Its translation: CATRAASGRNEQFF.

The genes are TRBV14 and TRBJ1-1; D is possibly TRBD1 (6 bases). The CDR3 contains 13 residues. V shed 3 bases and J shed 7 bases, with 12 bases lying between them. Germline loops: CDR1 SGHDN, CDR2 FVKESK. In nucleotides, the CDR3 is TGTGCCAGCAGCCAGACCGGACAGATTGAAGCTTTCTTT. Translating gives CASSQTGQIEAFF.

The chain carries TRBV19 and TRBJ1-1; D is unresolved. The CDR3 sequence is 10 residues long. Deletions cut 4 bases from V and 5 bases from J, with 2 bases between. Germline-derived CDR1 and CDR2 are LNHDA and SQIVND (reference sequence). The CDR3 coding sequence is TGTGCCAGTAGTAGGACTGAAGCTTTCTTT. It is translated as CASSRTEAFF.

The V gene is TRBV4-1, the J gene TRBJ2-7; D gene unclear. This CDR3 is built from 13 residues. Germline CDR1 MGHRA, CDR2 YSYEKL. V shed 6 bases and J shed 0 bases, with 9 bases lying between them. CDR3 sequence: CASRGVASYEQYF. In DNA, the CDR3 is TGCGCCAGCAGGGGCGTGGCCTCCTACGAGCAGTACTTC.

V gene TRBV19 combines with J gene TRBJ1-5; weak D call: TRBD1 (5 bases). V was cut by 5 bases and J by 4 bases, with 12 bases left in between. There are 14 residues in the CDR3. Germline loops: CDR1 LNHDA, CDR2 SQIVND (reference sequence). CDR3 sequence reads: CASSPTGDNQPQHF. Written as DNA, the CDR3 is TGTGCCAGTAGTCCGACGGGGGATAATCAGCCCCAGCATTTT.

V is TRBV6-1 and J is TRBJ1-1; D call uncertain. Trimming removed 5 bases at V and 1 base at J, with 8 bases between. Germline values: CDR1 MNHNS, CDR2 SASEGT. CDR3 length: 13 residues. CDR3 amino acids: CASSRAANTEAFF. DNA for the CDR3: TGTGCCAGCAGTAGGGCAGCGAACACTGAAGCTTTCTTT.